The 6 T cell receptor beta chains below come from one sample, sequenced in a study of T cells expressing NK-cell markers. Reprocessing the 5' RACE reads, TCRdb reports a single entry for every CDR3 protein and omits DNA. Its table records about 260,000 distinct CDR3 sequences. The specimen was blood T cells: a sorted CD56 or NKG2C T cell subset, CD4+ or CD8+ T cells, or bulk PBMC T cells (not recorded which). The origin of the receptors is a woman between 18 and 69 years old in good health.

This sequence joins TRBV7-2 and TRBJ1-2; with no DNA, the TCRdb D assignment of TRBD1 cannot be verified. The germline V gene encodes CDR1 SGHTA and CDR2 FQGNSA. CDR3 length: 15 amino acids. The CDR3 is CASSFKGQAFVGYTF.

This chain links TRBV10-3 with TRBJ1-5. There are 13 residues in the CDR3. Germline V gene sequence: CDR1 ENHRY, CDR2 SYGVKD. The CDR3 sequence is CATGADLDQPQHF.

The V gene is TRBV19, the J gene TRBJ2-1; TCRdb reports TRBD1, a call that lacks DNA to check it against. Per germline, CDR1 LNHDA and CDR2 SQIVND (reference sequence). This CDR3 is 15 amino acids long. CDR3 sequence reads: CASSQARGVGDEQFF.

The chain employs TRBV7-2 and TRBJ1-5. The CDR3 has 14 residues. The V gene's germline CDR1 is SGHTA and CDR2 FQGNSA. This CDR3 reads CASSSQPSNQPQHF.

V is TRBV20-1 and J is TRBJ1-4. This CDR3 comprises 13 residues. Per the germline V gene, CDR1 is DFQATT and CDR2 is SNEGSKA (reference sequence). The CDR3: CSASGGSLGKLFF.

This chain joins TRBV5-1 and TRBJ2-7; TCRdb gives TRBD2 as the D gene, but with no DNA this cannot be confirmed. Germline assignment: CDR1 SGHRS and CDR2 YFSETQ. This CDR3 has 13 residues. CDR3 sequence: CASSSGGGYEQYF.